This TCR beta chain originates from a study of preoperative IRX-2 immunotherapy in early breast cancer. Germline loops: CDR1 SGHRS, CDR2 YFSETQ. The CDR3 is made up of 18 amino acids. Trimming cost V 2 bases and J 0 bases; bases outside gene matches: 11. Sequencing used immunoSEQ multiplex PCR; TCRdb keeps in-frame clones, though not all of them. The sample comprises 75,000 to 100,000 clones, 80% to 90% of which are singletons, and 2% to 2.5% rests with the top ten. Described treatment: preoperative locoregional IRX-2 cytokine immunotherapy. Patients received preoperative, locoregional IRX-2 cytokine immunotherapy in a phase Ib study.

The receptor was derived from a human donor with breast cancer. Sequencing was performed on tumor tissue, taken after IRX-2 immunotherapy. The V call is TRBV5-1, the J call TRBJ2-3, with 8 bases lining up with TRBD2. CDR3 in amino acids: CASSLWEISGTSTDTQYF. The CDR3 nucleotides are TGCGCCAGCAGCTTATGGGAAATTAGCGGGACTAGCACAGATACGCAGTATTTT.